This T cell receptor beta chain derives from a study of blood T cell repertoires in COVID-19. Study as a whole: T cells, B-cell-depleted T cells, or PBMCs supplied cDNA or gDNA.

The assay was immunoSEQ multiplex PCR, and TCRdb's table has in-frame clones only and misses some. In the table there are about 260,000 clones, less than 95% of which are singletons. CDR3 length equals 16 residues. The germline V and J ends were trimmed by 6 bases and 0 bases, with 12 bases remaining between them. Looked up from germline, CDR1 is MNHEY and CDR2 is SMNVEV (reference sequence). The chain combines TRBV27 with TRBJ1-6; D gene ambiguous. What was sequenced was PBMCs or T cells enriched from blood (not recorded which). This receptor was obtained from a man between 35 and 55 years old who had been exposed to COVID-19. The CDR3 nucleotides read TGTGCCAGCAGGTCGGTGGTGAGCTCCTATAATTCACCCCTCCACTTT. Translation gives CASRSVVSSYNSPLHF.